The 29 T cell receptor beta chains listed next were all sequenced from one sample in a study of beta chain features in type 1 diabetes. General study results and limits: Researchers report that Type 1 diabetes patients had moderately but significantly shorter TCRB CDR3s across all four CD4+ subsets.

No antigen has been assigned to these receptors. The investigators reverse transcribed all of the isolated RNA, so they sequenced expressed TCRB transcripts. Repertoires were generated with immunoSEQ multiplex PCR, while TCRdb's copy carries only in-frame clones and drops some. This repertoire shows some 350,000 clones, roughly 9.8% found once; its top ten account for less than 0.65%. The sequencing input was central memory CD4+ T cells from blood. Every receptor here comes from a man aged 25-45 years with type 1 diabetes.

This chain uses TRBV5-4 with TRBJ2-1, with 10 bases matching TRBD2. The germline CDR1 and CDR2 sequences are SGHNT and YYREEE (reference sequence). The V and J ends lost 2 bases and 12 bases, in that order; junction bases with no gene match: 8. The CDR3 covers 14 residues. The DNA for the CDR3 is TGTGCCAGCAGCTTAAGTCTAGCGGGGGCCACGCAGTTCTTC. This sequence encodes CASSLSLAGATQFF.

The chain combines TRBV6-5 with TRBJ2-3; TRBD1 matches 9 bases. V was clipped by 4 bases and J by 6 bases; unmatched bases: 5. Germline V gene data show CDR1 as MNHEY and CDR2 as SVGAGI. The CDR3 consists of 14 residues. CDR3 DNA: TGTGCCAGCAGTTCGGACAGGGGATCCGATACGCAGTATTTT. Translating gives CASSSDRGSDTQYF.

A few counts support this clone. The rearrangement joins TRBV6-1 to TRBJ2-1; D may be TRBD1 or TRBD2 (5 bases each). The CDR3 has 16 residues. V lost 2 bases to trimming and J lost 6 bases, with 17 bases between them. CDR1 MNHNS and CDR2 SASEGT come from the germline V gene. CDR3 sequence (DNA): TGTGCCAGCAGTGAATTCAAGGGACCTTGGGGCAATGAGCAGTTCTTC. The encoded protein is CASSEFKGPWGNEQFF.

V is TRBV4-2 and J is TRBJ2-3; 7 bases match TRBD1. The V and J ends lost 0 bases and 1 base, in that order; junction bases with no gene match: 4. The CDR3 runs 16 residues. Germline values: CDR1 LGHNA, CDR2 YNFKEQ. This CDR3 is CASSQEGTEGTDTQYF. CDR3 DNA sequence: TGTGCCAGCAGCCAAGAAGGGACAGAAGGCACAGATACGCAGTATTTT.

The chain couples TRBV28 to TRBJ2-6; TRBD2 is a possible D gene (5 bases). V gave up 8 bases and J gave up 0 bases, with 8 bases separating them. The CDR3 has 14 residues. CDR1 is MDHEN, CDR2 SYDVKM, per germline. DNA of the CDR3: TGTGCCAGCCACCGGGACTCTGGGGCCAACGTCCTGACTTTC. This gives the protein CASHRDSGANVLTF.

This sequence joins TRBV5-1 and TRBJ1-1; unclear D gene. Looked up from germline, CDR1 is SGHRS and CDR2 is YFSETQ. The CDR3 totals 18 residues. With 1 base removed from V and 1 base from J, the gap between germline ends came to 20 bases. The CDR3 bases are TGCGCCAGCAGCTTGTCGGTTCAGAAACTCGTATCGAACACTGAAGCTTTCTTT. Translation gives CASSLSVQKLVSNTEAFF.

V usage is TRBV4-2 and J usage is TRBJ2-7; 8 nucleotides match TRBD2. There are 16 residues in the CDR3. CDR1 and CDR2 from the germline V gene are LGHNA and YNFKEQ. The trim removed 4 bases at V and 0 bases at J, leaving 8 bases unmatched. The CDR3 DNA sequence: TGTGCCAGCAGCCCACCGGGAGGGAGGAGCTCCTACGAGCAGTACTTC. Translated, it gives CASSPPGGRSSYEQYF.

In this sample, this clone turned up a few times. J is TRBJ2-5 and V is TRBV7-2, with D unresolved. The tail of the sequence fits TRBJ2-7 better, so the J call may be wrong. The CDR3 spans 14 residues. Germline V gene sequence: CDR1 SGHTA, CDR2 FQGNSA. CDR3 protein: CASSLERASYEQYF. The CDR3, as DNA: TGTGCCAGCAGCTTGGAAAGGGCCTCCTACGAGCAGTACTTC.

The table lists this clone with a count of one. The chain employs TRBV5-1 and TRBJ1-2; TRBD1 might be the D (5 bases). CDR3 size: 14 residues. The germline CDR1 and CDR2 sequences are SGHRS and YFSETQ. Trimming removed 5 bases from V and 8 bases from J, with 19 bases in between. CDR3 protein: CASRMMGQGKGYTF. In DNA, the CDR3 is TGCGCCAGCAGGATGATGGGGCAGGGTAAGGGCTACACCTTC.

This clone was picked up a small number of times. This sequence joins TRBV5-1 and TRBJ1-2; no definite D call. V was cut by 0 bases and J by 5 bases, with 14 bases left in between. Per the germline V gene, CDR1 is SGHRS and CDR2 is YFSETQ. The CDR3 totals 15 residues. This CDR3 is CASSLASGTIYGYTF. CDR3 bases: TGCGCCAGCAGCTTGGCATCAGGAACGATTTATGGCTACACCTTC.

This clone has just a few counts. The gene calls are TRBV6-6 and TRBJ2-2; no clear D gene. V was pared by 2 bases and J by 4 bases, with 8 bases between. This CDR3 region has 14 residues. Germline V CDR1 and CDR2: MNHNY, SVGAGI (reference sequence). The CDR3 region has the DNA TGTGCCAGCAGTTACGGGCAGTCCACCGGGGAGCTGTTTTTT. Translating it yields CASSYGQSTGELFF.

This clone was recorded at least ten times. CDR3 protein: CASSFEVSVTEAFF. CDR3 DNA: TGTGCCAGCAGTTTTGAGGTGAGCGTCACTGAAGCTTTCTTT. V gene TRBV28 combines with J gene TRBJ1-1; D unresolved. The CDR3 is 14 residues long. Looked up from germline, CDR1 is MDHEN and CDR2 is SYDVKM. Trimming stripped 3 bases from V and 4 bases from J, with 12 bases between.

This clone was found a few times. This chain uses TRBV5-4 with TRBJ2-7, with 12 bases matching TRBD2. The J segment lost 5 bases and the V segment lost 4 bases, leaving 7 bases of the junction unmatched. The germline V gene has CDR1 SGHNT and CDR2 YYREEE (reference sequence). The CDR3 is 15 residues long. CDR3 sequence (DNA): TGTGCCAGCAGCCTCCGACTAGCGGGAGACGACGAGCAGTACTTC. Translation: CASSLRLAGDDEQYF.

The chain uses TRBV29-1 and TRBJ2-7; a possible D gene is TRBD2 (6 bases). V gave up 6 bases and J gave up 2 bases, with 17 bases separating them. The CDR3 contains 14 residues. The germline V gene has CDR1 SQVTM and CDR2 ANQGSEA. The CDR3 protein is CSVLEGLAPYEQYF. CDR3 DNA: TGCAGCGTACTCGAGGGACTCGCCCCCTACGAGCAGTACTTC.

This clone was detected many times. The chain joins TRBV13 to TRBJ1-5, with 8 bases matching TRBD1. Trimming at V came to 1 base and at J to 3 bases, leaving 11 bases not matched to a gene. In germline, CDR1 is PRHDT, CDR2 FYEKMQ (reference sequence). CDR3 length: 18 residues. DNA for the CDR3: TGTGCCAGCAGCTTAGAGGGGCCAGGGACAGGCCTCAATCAGCCCCAGCATTTT. It specifies CASSLEGPGTGLNQPQHF.

J is TRBJ1-1 and V is TRBV6-1, with TRBD1 as a possible D gene (5 bases). The germline V gene encodes CDR1 MNHNS and CDR2 SASEGT. The CDR3 runs to 13 residues. Trimming stripped 4 bases from V and 3 bases from J, with 9 bases between. Here the CDR3 DNA reads TGTGCCAGCAGTGTGGGGGGGGACACTGAAGCTTTCTTT. Translation gives CASSVGGDTEAFF.

This clone was seen many times. J is TRBJ2-7 and V is TRBV2, with unresolved D. Deletions cut 4 bases from V and 6 bases from J, with 10 bases between. Per germline, CDR1 SNHLY and CDR2 FYNNEI. There are 12 residues in the CDR3. CDR3 sequence (DNA): TGTGCCAGCAGTGTGCAAGGGCTCGAGCAGTACTTC. Its translation: CASSVQGLEQYF.

The chain uses TRBV5-6 and TRBJ1-1; 7 nucleotides agree with TRBD1. The CDR3 has 13 amino acids. Germline assignment: CDR1 SGHDT and CDR2 YYEEEE. The ends lost 3 bases at V and 11 bases at J; junction bases unmatched: 10. CDR3 loop: CASSWQGESGAFF. The CDR3 DNA is TGTGCCAGCAGCTGGCAGGGGGAGAGTGGGGCTTTCTTT. The full variable domain, its missing parts supplied by reference TRBV5-6 and TRBJ1-1, is DAGVTQSPTHLIKTRGQQVTLRCSPKSGHDTVSWYQQALGQGPQFIFQYYEEEERQRGNFPDRFSGHQFPNYSSELNVNALLLGDSALYLCASSWQGESGAFFGQGTRLTVV.

V is TRBV25-1 and J is TRBJ2-2; either TRBD1 or TRBD2 may fit D (5 bases each). The germline V gene encodes CDR1 MGHDK and CDR2 SYGVNS. The CDR3 covers 15 residues. Deletions cut 2 bases from V and 4 bases from J, with 11 bases between. The CDR3 protein is CASSEVGDATGELFF. The CDR3 DNA is TGTGCCAGCAGTGAAGTAGGGGACGCCACCGGGGAGCTGTTTTTT.

The V and J genes are TRBV9 and TRBJ2-3; 8 positions match TRBD2. The junction had 4 bases not matched to a gene; V was cut back by 3 bases and J by 1 base. Per the germline V gene, CDR1 is SGDLS and CDR2 is YYNGEE. The CDR3 is 15 amino acids. The DNA of the CDR3 is TGTGCCAGCAGCGATGGGACTAGGGGCACAGATACGCAGTATTTT. Its protein is CASSDGTRGTDTQYF.

There are a few counts of this clone. CDR3: CASSLSGEGIDTQYF. The CDR3 bases are TGTGCCAGCAGTTTGTCAGGGGAAGGGATTGATACGCAGTATTTT. The chain joins TRBV6-5 to TRBJ2-3, with D possibly matching TRBD1 (6 bases). Germline assignment: CDR1 MNHEY and CDR2 SVGAGI. There are 15 residues in the CDR3. V was pared by 4 bases and J by 6 bases, with 17 bases between.

This clone appeared a few times. J is TRBJ1-4 and V is TRBV7-9, with D uncertain. The CDR3 runs to 15 residues. V was pared by 3 bases and J by 0 bases, with 8 bases between. The germline gives CDR1 SEHNR, CDR2 FQNEAQ (reference sequence). The CDR3 region is CASSLDRSTNEKLFF. CDR3 in DNA: TGTGCCAGCAGCTTGGACCGATCAACTAATGAAAAACTGTTTTTT. Variable domain in full (rest from reference TRBV7-9 and TRBJ1-4): DTGVSQNPRHKITKRGQNVTFRCDPISEHNRLYWYRQTLGQGPEFLTYFQNEAQLEKSRLLSDRFSAERPKGSFSTLEIQRTEQGDSAMYLCASSLDRSTNEKLFFGSGTQLSVL.

The V call is TRBV5-6, the J call TRBJ1-3, with D maybe TRBD1 (5 bases). The CDR3 runs 14 residues. Germline CDR1 reads SGHDT; CDR2 reads YYEEEE. The germline V and J ends were trimmed by 2 bases and 3 bases, with 9 bases remaining between them. CDR3 sequence (DNA): TGTGCCAGCAGCTTCGGAGGGGATGGAAACACCATATATTTT. Translating gives CASSFGGDGNTIYF.

There are a few counts of this clone. CDR3 nucleotides: TGCGCCAGCAGCTTGGTTGCAGCCACCTACGAGCAGTACTTC. Translated, it gives CASSLVAATYEQYF. The chain employs TRBV5-1 and TRBJ2-7; D is unclear. The CDR3 spans 14 residues. Looked up from germline, CDR1 is SGHRS and CDR2 is YFSETQ. Trimming took off 0 bases at V and 2 bases at J, with 9 bases between the two ends.

This clone was observed a few times. This sequence joins TRBV7-2 and TRBJ1-1; D remains ambiguous. The CDR3 contains 16 residues. Deletions cut 1 base from V and 1 base from J, with 13 bases between. Germline V gene lookup returns CDR1 SGHTA and CDR2 FQGNSA. The CDR3 here is CASSLEYGRPNTEAFF. CDR3 nucleotide sequence: TGTGCCAGCAGCTTAGAGTACGGGAGACCGAACACTGAAGCTTTCTTT.

This clone was picked up many times. The CDR3 DNA is TGTGCCACCAGGATACAGGGGGCGAACACCGGGGAGCTGTTTTTT. Its protein product is CATRIQGANTGELFF. The rearrangement uses TRBV15 and TRBJ2-2, with 8 bases fitting TRBD1. Germline V gene sequence: CDR1 LNHNV, CDR2 YYDKDF (reference sequence). The V and J ends lost 6 bases and 0 bases, in that order; junction bases with no gene match: 3. There are 15 residues in the CDR3. The variable domain in full, with the rest retrieved from reference TRBV15 and TRBJ2-2, is DAMVIQNPRYQVTQFGKPVTLSCSQTLNHNVMYWYQQKSSQAPKLLFHYYDKDFNNEADTPDNFQSRRPNTSFCFLDIRSPGLGDTAMYLCATRIQGANTGELFFGEGSRLTVL.

This clone came up many times. The rearrangement uses TRBV27 and TRBJ2-5; 11 bases are shared with TRBD2. CDR1 is MNHEY and CDR2 is SMNVEV in the germline V gene (reference sequence). CDR3 length equals 15 residues. The J segment lost 4 bases and the V segment lost 8 bases, leaving 9 bases of the junction unmatched. The CDR3 reads CASGRDLAGGETQYF. The CDR3, as DNA: TGTGCCAGCGGACGCGACCTAGCGGGAGGAGAGACCCAGTACTTC.

V is TRBV14 and J is TRBJ2-1; D assignment may be TRBD1 or TRBD2 (5 bases each). CDR1 and CDR2 (germline): SGHDN, FVKESK. This CDR3 is 16 amino acids long. The V end was cut by 0 bases, the J end by 0 bases, with 9 bases between. In nucleotides, the CDR3 is TGTGCCAGCAGCCAAGATATGGGGGTCTCCTACAATGAGCAGTTCTTC. Protein: CASSQDMGVSYNEQFF. The full variable domain, completed using reference TRBV14 and TRBJ2-1, is EAGVTQFPSHSVIEKGQTVTLRCDPISGHDNLYWYRRVMGKEIKFLLHFVKESKQDESGMPNNRFLAERTGGTYSTLKVQPAELEDSGVYFCASSQDMGVSYNEQFFGPGTRLTVL.

The chain's CDR3 is CASSLGAGDGYTF. CDR3 in DNA: TGTGCCAGCAGCCTCGGGGCGGGCGATGGCTACACCTTC. This sequence joins TRBV6-1 and TRBJ1-2; possible D gene TRBD1, 5 bases. The CDR3 is 13 amino acids. The V end was cut by 6 bases, the J end by 6 bases, with 14 bases between. Germline-derived CDR1 and CDR2 are MNHNS and SASEGT.